This T cell receptor (beta chain) was captured in a study of T cell responses to AZD1222 COVID-19 vaccine. It was second doses at about 4 or about 12 weeks that were pooled. V shed 0 bases, J shed 5 bases, and the junction held 5 bases outside the gene matches. The CDR3 is made up of 15 amino acids. CDR1 and CDR2 (germline): LGHNA, YNFKEQ. As to this clone: The antigen is unknown.

Study-wide points: Close to half of spike-specific TCRs reportedly recognize unmutated variant regions. Repertoire collection took place solely once the T cell response had peaked. White British donors predominated, females outnumbered males, and clonal diversity was possibly underestimated.

Sequenced by immunoSEQ multiplex PCR; TCRdb stores in-frame clones only, minus some. Of 100,000 to 140,000 clones in the sample, about 93% were seen once. The receptor was isolated from an adult who received the AZD1222 COVID-19 vaccine. The sample consisted of peripheral blood, taken 28 days after the second AZD1222 dose. The chain recombines TRBV4-2 with TRBJ2-5; 8 positions agree with TRBD2. CDR3 loop: CASSQDSRTSETQYF. The CDR3 DNA reads TGTGCCAGCAGCCAAGATTCCAGGACTAGCGAGACCCAGTACTTC.